This T cell receptor (beta chain) was sequenced during a study of early T cells in non-severe SARS-CoV-2 infection. Overall study results and limits: A preference for anti-spike CD8 responses marked VDJdb matching, which missed private and CD4 specificities.

CDR1 is DFQATT, CDR2 SNEGSKA, per germline (reference sequence). This CDR3 is built from 13 residues. The V and J ends lost 6 bases and 1 base respectively, with 12 bases between them. Each cDNA molecule carried a unique molecular identifier. TCRdb ran MiXCR on the 5' RACE reads and lists one entry per CDR3 protein. The data show roughly 24,000 distinct CDR3 sequences, around 4.8% seen once. This clonotype was detected ten times or more. Its specificity is not known. Material for sequencing was whole blood. The clonotype was recovered from an adult who was a healthcare worker with PCR-confirmed SARS-CoV-2 infection or an uninfected control (not recorded which). The rearrangement joins TRBV20-1 to TRBJ1-1, with D possibly matching TRBD1 (6 bases). The CDR3 loop reads CSASQGANTEAFF. The CDR3 DNA reads as TGCAGTGCCTCACAGGGCGCGAACACTGAAGCTTTCTTT.